This is a list of T cell receptor beta chains from one sample in a study of identical twins. TCRdb redid the calling of the 5' RACE reads with MiXCR, one entry per CDR3 protein. The table records about 480,000 distinct CDR3 sequences, 13% to 15% of them present only once. This same sample was also part of a study on yellow fever vaccine responses in identical twins.

Sequences were obtained from CD4+ T cells sorted from blood. These receptors all come from a woman in her late teens or twenties in good health. The CDR3 runs from the conserved cysteine through the conserved F or W. A D gene is named only where the DNA matches it firmly. The listing skips clone size in some rows; elsewhere it reads once, few, many or a size class.

V	D	J	size	CDR3	DNA
TRBV6-2/TRBV6-3	.	TRBJ2-4	few	CASSILRAPRDIQYF	TGTGCCAGCAGTATCCTCCGGGCCCCTAGGGACATTCAGTACTTC
TRBV12-3/TRBV12-4	.	TRBJ2-7	many	CASSAAGLTYEQYF	TGTGCCAGCTCTGCCGCGGGGTTAACCTACGAGCAGTACTTC
TRBV10-1	TRBD2	TRBJ2-7	few	CASSRGLAGGEQYF	TGCGCCAGCAGTAGAGGACTAGCGGGGGGAGAGCAGTACTTC
TRBV7-9	TRBD2	TRBJ2-1	many	CASSRGDYQDYNEQFF	TGTGCCAGCAGCAGAGGGGACTACCAAGATTACAATGAGCAGTTCTTC
TRBV2	TRBD2	TRBJ2-1	.	CASRAPSGSFNNEQFF	TGTGCCAGCAGGGCCCCTAGCGGGAGTTTCAACAATGAGCAGTTCTTC
TRBV11-2	TRBD2	TRBJ2-3	few	CASSRRLAGEITDTQYF	TGTGCCAGCAGCCGTCGACTAGCGGGAGAGATCACAGATACGCAGTATTTT
TRBV16	.	TRBJ2-2	few	CASKNARGDTGELFF	TGTGCCAGCAAGAACGCCCGGGGAGACACCGGGGAGCTGTTTTTT
TRBV28	.	TRBJ2-7	few	CASSFRGADEQYF	TGTGCCAGCAGTTTTAGGGGGGCCGACGAGCAGTACTTC
TRBV20-1	.	TRBJ1-6	.	CSAPGEINSPLHF	TGCAGTGCGCCTGGGGAGATTAATTCACCCCTCCACTTT
TRBV14	.	TRBJ2-5	few	CASSHGRTETQYF	TGTGCCAGCAGCCATGGTAGAACAGAGACCCAGTACTTC
TRBV3-1	.	TRBJ2-7	.	CASSQDDTFGEQYF	TGTGCCAGCAGCCAAGACGATACGTTTGGCGAGCAGTACTTC
TRBV20-1	TRBD1	TRBJ2-5	.	CSARSDRVDQYF	TGCAGTGCTAGATCGGACAGGGTCGACCAGTACTTC
TRBV6-5	TRBD1	TRBJ2-2	.	CASSYRGLGAGELFF	TGTGCCAGCAGCTACAGGGGTCTAGGGGCCGGGGAGCTGTTTTTT
TRBV20-1	TRBD1	TRBJ2-7	few	CSAAGGGYRGSYEQYF	TGCAGTGCTGCCGGCGGTGGGTACAGGGGCTCCTACGAGCAGTACTTC
TRBV20-1	TRBD1	TRBJ2-5	few	CSAREGTGGKTQYF	TGCAGTGCTAGAGAGGGGACAGGGGGAAAGACCCAGTACTTC
TRBV24-1	.	TRBJ2-7	few	CATSDSGTYEQYF	TGTGCCACCAGTGATTCTGGGACCTACGAGCAGTACTTC
TRBV18	.	TRBJ2-2	.	CASSPEVRAGELFF	TGTGCCAGCTCACCAGAAGTCAGGGCCGGGGAGCTGTTTTTT
TRBV19	TRBD1	TRBJ2-3	.	CASRDTGEDTQYF	TGTGCCAGTAGAGATACAGGGGAAGATACGCAGTATTTT
TRBV21-1	.	TRBJ2-1	few	CASSLGLFKYEQFF	TGTGCCAGCAGCCTGGGACTTTTTAAGTATGAGCAGTTCTTC
TRBV20-1	.	TRBJ1-4	many	CSARSGHNEKLFF	TGCAGTGCTAGATCAGGCCATAATGAAAAACTGTTTTTT
TRBV2	.	TRBJ2-1	few	CASSEATSYNEQFF	TGTGCCAGCAGTGAAGCTACAAGCTACAATGAGCAGTTCTTC
TRBV29-1	.	TRBJ1-1	.	CSVEEFDSTEAFF	TGCAGCGTTGAAGAGTTTGATTCTACTGAAGCTTTCTTT
TRBV15	TRBD2	TRBJ2-2	.	CATSRTSGITGELFF	TGTGCCACCAGCCGGACTAGCGGGATCACCGGGGAGCTGTTTTTT
TRBV7-2	TRBD1	TRBJ2-7	few	CASSLGRGPYEQYF	TGTGCCAGCAGCTTGGGCAGGGGGCCCTACGAGCAGTACTTC
TRBV4-2	TRBD1	TRBJ2-1	few	CASSQDWFRTGDNEQFF	TGTGCCAGCAGCCAAGATTGGTTCCGGACAGGGGACAATGAGCAGTTCTTC
TRBV6-5	.	TRBJ2-7	few	CASSYSEGLTSYEQYF	TGTGCCAGCAGTTACTCGGAGGGACTGACCTCCTACGAGCAGTACTTC
TRBV10-1	TRBD1	TRBJ2-7	.	CASSDTGTALYEQYF	TGCGCCAGCTCGGACACCGGGACAGCCCTATACGAGCAGTACTTC
TRBV10-3	TRBD1	TRBJ2-3	few	CAIKRQGLADTQYF	TGTGCCATCAAGAGACAGGGGTTGGCAGATACGCAGTATTTT
TRBV5-1	.	TRBJ1-1	many	CASSVGPLKDTEAFF	TGCGCCAGCAGCGTGGGACCCTTGAAGGACACTGAAGCTTTCTTT
TRBV7-9	.	TRBJ2-7	.	CASSPWSGRTYEQYF	TGTGCCAGCAGCCCGTGGTCAGGGCGGACGTACGAGCAGTACTTC
TRBV28	.	TRBJ1-1	.	CASKQLSEAFF	TGTGCCAGCAAACAGTTATCCGAAGCTTTCTTT
TRBV20-1	.	TRBJ2-7	once	CSARDARSSYEQYF	TGCAGTGCTAGAGATGCGCGTTCCTCCTACGAGCAGTACTTC
TRBV20-1	.	TRBJ2-7	.	CSARSRVLSYEQYF	TGCAGTGCTAGAAGCCGGGTCCTCTCCTACGAGCAGTACTTC
TRBV7-9	TRBD1	TRBJ1-1	.	CASSPRGVNTEAFF	TGTGCCAGCAGCCCCAGGGGGGTGAACACTGAAGCTTTCTTT
TRBV7-9	.	TRBJ1-1	many	CASSFLVNTEAFF	TGTGCCAGCAGCTTTCTCGTGAACACTGAAGCTTTCTTT